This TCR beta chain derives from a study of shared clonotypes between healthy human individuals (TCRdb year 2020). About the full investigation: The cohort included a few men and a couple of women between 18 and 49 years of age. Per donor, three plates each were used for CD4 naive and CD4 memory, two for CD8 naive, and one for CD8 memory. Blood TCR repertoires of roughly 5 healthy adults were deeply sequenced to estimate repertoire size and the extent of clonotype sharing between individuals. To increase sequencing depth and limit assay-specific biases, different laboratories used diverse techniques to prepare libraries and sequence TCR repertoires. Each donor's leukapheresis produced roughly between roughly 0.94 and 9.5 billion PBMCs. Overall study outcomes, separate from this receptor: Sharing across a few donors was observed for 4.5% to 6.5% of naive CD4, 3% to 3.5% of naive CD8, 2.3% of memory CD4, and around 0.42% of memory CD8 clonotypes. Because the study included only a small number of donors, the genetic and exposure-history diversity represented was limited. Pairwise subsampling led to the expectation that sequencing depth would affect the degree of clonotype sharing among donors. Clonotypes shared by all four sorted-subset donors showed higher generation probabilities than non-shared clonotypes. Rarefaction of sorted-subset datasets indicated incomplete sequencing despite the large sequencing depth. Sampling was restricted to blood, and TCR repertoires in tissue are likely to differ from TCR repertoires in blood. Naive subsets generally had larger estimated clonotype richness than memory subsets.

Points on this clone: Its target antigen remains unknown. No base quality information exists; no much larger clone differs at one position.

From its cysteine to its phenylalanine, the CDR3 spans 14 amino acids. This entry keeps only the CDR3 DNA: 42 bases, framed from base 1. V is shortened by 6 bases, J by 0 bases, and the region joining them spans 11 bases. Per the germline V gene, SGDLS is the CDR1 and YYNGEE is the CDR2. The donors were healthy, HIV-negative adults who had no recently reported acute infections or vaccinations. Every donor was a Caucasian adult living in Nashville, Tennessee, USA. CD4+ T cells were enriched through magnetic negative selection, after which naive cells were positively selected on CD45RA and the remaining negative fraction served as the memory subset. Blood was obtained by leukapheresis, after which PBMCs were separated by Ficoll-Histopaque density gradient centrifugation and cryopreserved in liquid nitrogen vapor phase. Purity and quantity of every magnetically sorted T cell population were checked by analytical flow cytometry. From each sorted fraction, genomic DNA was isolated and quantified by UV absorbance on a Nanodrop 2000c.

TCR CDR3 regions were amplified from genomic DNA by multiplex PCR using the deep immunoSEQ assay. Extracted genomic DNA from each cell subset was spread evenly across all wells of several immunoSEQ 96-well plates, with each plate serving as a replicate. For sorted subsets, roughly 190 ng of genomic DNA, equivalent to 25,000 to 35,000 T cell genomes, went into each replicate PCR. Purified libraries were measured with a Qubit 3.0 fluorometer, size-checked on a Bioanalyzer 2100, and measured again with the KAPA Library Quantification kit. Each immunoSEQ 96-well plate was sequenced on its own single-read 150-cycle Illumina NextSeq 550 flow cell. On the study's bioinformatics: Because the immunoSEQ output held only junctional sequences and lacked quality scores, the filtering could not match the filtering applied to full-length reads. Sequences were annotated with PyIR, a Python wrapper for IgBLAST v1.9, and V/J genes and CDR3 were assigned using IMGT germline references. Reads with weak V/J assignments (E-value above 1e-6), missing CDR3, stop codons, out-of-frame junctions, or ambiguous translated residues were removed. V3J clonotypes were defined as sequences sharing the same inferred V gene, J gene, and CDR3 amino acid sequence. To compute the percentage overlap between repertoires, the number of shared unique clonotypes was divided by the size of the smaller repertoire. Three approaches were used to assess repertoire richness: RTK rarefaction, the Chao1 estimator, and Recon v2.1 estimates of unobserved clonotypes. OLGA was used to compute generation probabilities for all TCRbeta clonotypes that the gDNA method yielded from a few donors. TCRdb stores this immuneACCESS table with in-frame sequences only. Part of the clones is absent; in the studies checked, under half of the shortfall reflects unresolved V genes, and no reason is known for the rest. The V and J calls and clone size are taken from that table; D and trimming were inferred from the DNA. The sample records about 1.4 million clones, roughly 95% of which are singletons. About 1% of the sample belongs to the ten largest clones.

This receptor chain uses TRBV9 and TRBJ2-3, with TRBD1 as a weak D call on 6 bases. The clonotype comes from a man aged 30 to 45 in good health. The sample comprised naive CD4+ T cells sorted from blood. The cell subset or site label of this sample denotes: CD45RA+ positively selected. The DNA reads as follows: TGTGCCAGCAAAGAGGGGGAGAGCACAGATACGCAGTATTTT. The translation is CASKEGESTDTQYF. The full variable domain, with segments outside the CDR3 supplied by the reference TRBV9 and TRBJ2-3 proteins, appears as DSGVTQTPKHLITATGQRVTLRCSPRSGDLSVYWYQQSLDQGLQFLIQYYNGEERAKGNILERFSAQQFPDLHSELNLSSLELGDSALYFCASKEGESTDTQYFGPGTRLTVL.